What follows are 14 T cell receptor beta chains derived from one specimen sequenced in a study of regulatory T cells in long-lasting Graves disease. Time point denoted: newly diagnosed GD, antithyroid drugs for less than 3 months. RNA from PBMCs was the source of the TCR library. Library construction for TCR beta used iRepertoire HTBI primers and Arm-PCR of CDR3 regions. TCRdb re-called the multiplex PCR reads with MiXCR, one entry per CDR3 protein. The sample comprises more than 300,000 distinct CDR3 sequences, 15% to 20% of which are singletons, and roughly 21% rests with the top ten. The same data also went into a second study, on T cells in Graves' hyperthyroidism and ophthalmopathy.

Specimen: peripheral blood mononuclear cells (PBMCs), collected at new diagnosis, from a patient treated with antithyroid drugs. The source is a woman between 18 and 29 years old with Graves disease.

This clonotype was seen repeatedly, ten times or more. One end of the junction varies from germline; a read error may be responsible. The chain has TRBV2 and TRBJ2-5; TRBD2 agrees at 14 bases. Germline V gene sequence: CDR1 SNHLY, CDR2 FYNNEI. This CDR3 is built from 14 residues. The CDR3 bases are TGTGCCAGCACGAAGTCGGGACTAGCGGGAGTTCCGAACTTC. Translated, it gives CASTKSGLAGVPNF.

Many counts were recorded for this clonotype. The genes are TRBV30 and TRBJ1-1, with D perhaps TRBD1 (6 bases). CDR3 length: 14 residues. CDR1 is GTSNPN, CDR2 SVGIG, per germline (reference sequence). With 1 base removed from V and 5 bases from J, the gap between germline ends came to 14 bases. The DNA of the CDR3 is TGTGCCTGGAGTGCACAGGGAGGAATTACTGAAGCTTTCTTT. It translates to CAWSAQGGITEAFF.

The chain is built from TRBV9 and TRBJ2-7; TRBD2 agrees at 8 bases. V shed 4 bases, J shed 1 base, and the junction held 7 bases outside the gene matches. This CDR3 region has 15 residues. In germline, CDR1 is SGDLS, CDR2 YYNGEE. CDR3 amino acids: CASSPGGGLSYEQYF. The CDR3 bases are TGTGCCAGCAGCCCGGGGGGGGGGTTGTCCTACGAGCAGTACTTC.

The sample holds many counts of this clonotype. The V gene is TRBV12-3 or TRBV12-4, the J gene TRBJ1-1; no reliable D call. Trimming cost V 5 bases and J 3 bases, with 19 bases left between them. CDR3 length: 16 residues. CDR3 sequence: CASSPHTHLGDTEAFF. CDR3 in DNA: TGTGCCAGCAGTCCCCACACACACCTCGGGGACACTGAAGCTTTCTTT.

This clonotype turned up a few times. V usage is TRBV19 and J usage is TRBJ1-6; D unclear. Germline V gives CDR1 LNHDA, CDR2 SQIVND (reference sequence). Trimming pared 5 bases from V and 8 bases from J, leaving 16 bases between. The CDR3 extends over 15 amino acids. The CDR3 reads CASSPLEGVDSPLHF. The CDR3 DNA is TGTGCCAGTAGTCCCTTAGAGGGCGTAGATTCACCCCTCCACTTT.

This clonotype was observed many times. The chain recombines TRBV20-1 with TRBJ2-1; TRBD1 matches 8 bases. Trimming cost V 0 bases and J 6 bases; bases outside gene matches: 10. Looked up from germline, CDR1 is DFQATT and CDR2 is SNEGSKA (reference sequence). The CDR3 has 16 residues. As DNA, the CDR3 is TGCAGTGCTAGAGATCGGATTGGACAGGGTGGCAATGAGCAGTTCTTC. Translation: CSARDRIGQGGNEQFF.

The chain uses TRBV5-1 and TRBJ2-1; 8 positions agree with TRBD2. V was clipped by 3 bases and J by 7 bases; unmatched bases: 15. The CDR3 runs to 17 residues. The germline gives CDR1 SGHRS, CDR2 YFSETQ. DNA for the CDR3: TGCGCCAGCAGCTCGGGACTAACGGGAGGGCCGGGGAATGAGCAGTTCTTC. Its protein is CASSSGLTGGPGNEQFF.

CDR3: CATSPTQGTSTDTQYF. DNA of the CDR3: TGTGCCACCAGCCCAACCCAGGGTACTAGCACAGATACGCAGTATTTT. This chain uses TRBV15 with TRBJ2-3; possible D gene TRBD1, 5 bases. With 5 bases removed from V and 0 bases from J, the gap between germline ends came to 15 bases. The CDR3 covers 16 residues. Per the germline V gene, CDR1 is LNHNV and CDR2 is YYDKDF (reference sequence).

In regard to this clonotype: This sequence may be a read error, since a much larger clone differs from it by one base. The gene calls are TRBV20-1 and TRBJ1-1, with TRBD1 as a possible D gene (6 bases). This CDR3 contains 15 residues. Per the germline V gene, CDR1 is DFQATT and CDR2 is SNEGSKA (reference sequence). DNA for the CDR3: TGCAGTGCTAGTTCCCCCCTTCGGACAGTCACTGGAGCTTTCTTT. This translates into CSASSPLRTVTGAFF.

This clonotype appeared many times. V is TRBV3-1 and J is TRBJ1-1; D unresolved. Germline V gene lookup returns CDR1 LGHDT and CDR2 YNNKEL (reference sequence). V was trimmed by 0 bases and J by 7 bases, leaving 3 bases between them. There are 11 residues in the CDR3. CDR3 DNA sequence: TGTGCCAGCAGCCAAGACATTGAAGCTTTCTTT. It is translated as CASSQDIEAFF.

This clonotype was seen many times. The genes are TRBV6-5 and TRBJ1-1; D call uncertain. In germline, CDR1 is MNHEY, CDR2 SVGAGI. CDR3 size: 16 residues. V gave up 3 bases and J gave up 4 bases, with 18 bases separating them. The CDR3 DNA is TGTGCCAGCAGTTATAGTACTTTACGGGTCGTCACTGAAGCTTTCTTT. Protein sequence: CASSYSTLRVVTEAFF.

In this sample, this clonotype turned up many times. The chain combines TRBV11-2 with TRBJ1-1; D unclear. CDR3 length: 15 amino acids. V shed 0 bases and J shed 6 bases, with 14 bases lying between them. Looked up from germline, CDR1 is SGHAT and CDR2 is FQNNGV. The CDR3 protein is CASSLEGGGFAEAFF. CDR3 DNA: TGTGCCAGCAGCTTAGAAGGTGGAGGGTTCGCTGAAGCTTTCTTT.

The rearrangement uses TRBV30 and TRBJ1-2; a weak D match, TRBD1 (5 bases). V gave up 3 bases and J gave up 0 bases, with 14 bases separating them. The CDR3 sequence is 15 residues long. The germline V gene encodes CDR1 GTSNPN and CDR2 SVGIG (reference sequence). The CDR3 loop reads CAWSPGASSNYGYTF. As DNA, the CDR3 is TGTGCCTGGAGCCCCGGGGCCTCTTCTAACTATGGCTACACCTTC.

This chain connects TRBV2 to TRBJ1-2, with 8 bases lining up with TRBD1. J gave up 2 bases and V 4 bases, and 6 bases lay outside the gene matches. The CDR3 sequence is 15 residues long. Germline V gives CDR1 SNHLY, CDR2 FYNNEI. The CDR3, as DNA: TGTGCCAGCAGTGGGATGACAGGGGAAAACTATGGCTACACCTTC. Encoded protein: CASSGMTGENYGYTF.